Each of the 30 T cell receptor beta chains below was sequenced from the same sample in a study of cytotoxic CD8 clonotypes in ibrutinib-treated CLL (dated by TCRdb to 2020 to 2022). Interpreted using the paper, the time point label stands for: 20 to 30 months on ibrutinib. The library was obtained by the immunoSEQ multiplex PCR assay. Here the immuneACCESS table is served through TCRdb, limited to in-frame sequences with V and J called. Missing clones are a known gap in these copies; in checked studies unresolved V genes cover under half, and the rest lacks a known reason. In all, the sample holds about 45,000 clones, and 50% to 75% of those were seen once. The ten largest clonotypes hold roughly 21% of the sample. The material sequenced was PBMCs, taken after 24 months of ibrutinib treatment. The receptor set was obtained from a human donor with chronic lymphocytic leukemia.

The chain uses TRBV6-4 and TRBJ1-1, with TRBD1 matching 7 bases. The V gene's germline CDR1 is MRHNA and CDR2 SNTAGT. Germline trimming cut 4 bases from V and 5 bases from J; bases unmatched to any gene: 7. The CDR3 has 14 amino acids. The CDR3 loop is CASSVKGGLTEAFF. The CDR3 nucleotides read TGTGCCAGCAGTGTAAAAGGGGGCTTGACTGAAGCTTTCTTT.

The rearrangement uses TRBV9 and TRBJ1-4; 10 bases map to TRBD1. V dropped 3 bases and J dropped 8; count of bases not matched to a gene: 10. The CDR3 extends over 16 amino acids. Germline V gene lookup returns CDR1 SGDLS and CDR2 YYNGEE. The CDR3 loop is CASSAQPGTGVEKLFF. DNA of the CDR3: TGTGCCAGCAGCGCGCAACCCGGGACAGGGGTAGAAAAACTGTTTTTT.

The CDR3 DNA reads as TGCAGCGCCGCCACAGGGATGAACACTGAAGCTTTCTTT. Translating gives CSAATGMNTEAFF. The J gene is TRBJ1-1, the V gene TRBV29-1; D perhaps matches TRBD1 (6 bases). Trimming took off 7 bases at V and 0 bases at J, with 12 bases between the two ends. CDR1 SQVTM and CDR2 ANQGSEA come from the germline V gene. This CDR3 is 13 amino acids long.

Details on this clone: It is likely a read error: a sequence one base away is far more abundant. CDR3 loop: CASSLPTTGGNTGELFF. The CDR3 DNA reads TGCGCCAGCAGCTTACCTACGACAGGGGGGAACACCGGGGAGCTGTTTTTT. The chain employs TRBV5-1 and TRBJ2-2; TRBD1 aligns across 9 bases. This CDR3 is built from 17 residues. Losses at the gene ends were 2 bases for V and 1 base for J; bases not matched to a gene: 6. The germline gives CDR1 SGHRS, CDR2 YFSETQ.

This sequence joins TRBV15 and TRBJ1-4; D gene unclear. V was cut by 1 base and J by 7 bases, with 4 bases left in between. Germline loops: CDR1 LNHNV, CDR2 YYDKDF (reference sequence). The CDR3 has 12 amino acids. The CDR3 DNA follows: TGTGCCACCAGCAGAGCCGTTGAAAAACTGTTTTTT. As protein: CATSRAVEKLFF.

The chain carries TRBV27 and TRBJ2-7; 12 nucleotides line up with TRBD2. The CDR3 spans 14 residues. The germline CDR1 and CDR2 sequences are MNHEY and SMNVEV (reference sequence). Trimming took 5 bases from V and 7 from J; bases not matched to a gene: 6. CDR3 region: CASSILAGGREQYF. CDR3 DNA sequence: TGTGCCAGCAGTATTCTAGCGGGGGGGAGAGAGCAGTACTTC.

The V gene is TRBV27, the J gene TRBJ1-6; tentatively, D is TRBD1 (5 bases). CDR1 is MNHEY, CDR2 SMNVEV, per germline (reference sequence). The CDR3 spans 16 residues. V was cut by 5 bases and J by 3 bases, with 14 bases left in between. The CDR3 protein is CASSPRDRDYNSPLHF. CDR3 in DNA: TGTGCCAGCAGTCCTCGGGACCGAGACTATAATTCACCCCTCCACTTT.

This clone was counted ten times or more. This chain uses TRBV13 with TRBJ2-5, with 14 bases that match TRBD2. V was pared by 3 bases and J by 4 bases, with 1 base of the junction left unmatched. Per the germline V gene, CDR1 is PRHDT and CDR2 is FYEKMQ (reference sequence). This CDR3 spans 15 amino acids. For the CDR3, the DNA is TGTGCCAGCAGCTTGGGACTAGCGGGAGCAGAGACCCAGTACTTC. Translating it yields CASSLGLAGAETQYF.

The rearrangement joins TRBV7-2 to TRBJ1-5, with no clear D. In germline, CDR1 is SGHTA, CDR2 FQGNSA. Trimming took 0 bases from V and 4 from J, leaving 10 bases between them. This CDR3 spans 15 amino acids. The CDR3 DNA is TGTGCCAGCAGCTTAGCGCTCTTTGAGAATCAGCCCCAGCATTTT. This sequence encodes CASSLALFENQPQHF.

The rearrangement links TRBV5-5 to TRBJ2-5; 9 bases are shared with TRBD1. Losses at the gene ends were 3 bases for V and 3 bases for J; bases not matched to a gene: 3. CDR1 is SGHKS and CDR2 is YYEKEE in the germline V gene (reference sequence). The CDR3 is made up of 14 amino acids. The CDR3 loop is CASSSTGGKETQYF. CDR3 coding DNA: TGTGCCAGCAGCTCGACAGGGGGAAAAGAGACCCAGTACTTC. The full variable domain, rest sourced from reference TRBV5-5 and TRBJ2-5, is DAGVTQSPTHLIKTRGQQVTLRCSPISGHKSVSWYQQVLGQGPQFIFQYYEKEERGRGNFPDRFSARQFPNYSSELNVNALLLGDSALYLCASSSTGGKETQYFGPGTRLLVL.

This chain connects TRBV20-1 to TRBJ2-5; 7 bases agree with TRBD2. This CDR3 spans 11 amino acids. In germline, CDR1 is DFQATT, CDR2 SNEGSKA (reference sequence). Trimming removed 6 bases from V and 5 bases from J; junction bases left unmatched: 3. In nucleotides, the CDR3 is TGCAGTGCGGGAGGGTGGGAGACCCAGTACTTC. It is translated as CSAGGWETQYF.

The CDR3: CAIKQGDDTQYF. CDR3 nucleotide sequence: TGTGCCATAAAGCAGGGCGACGATACGCAGTATTTT. The chain is built from TRBV2 and TRBJ2-3; D is possibly TRBD1 (5 bases). CDR1 is SNHLY, CDR2 FYNNEI, per germline. The CDR3 totals 12 residues. With 10 bases removed from V and 6 bases from J, the gap between germline ends came to 14 bases.

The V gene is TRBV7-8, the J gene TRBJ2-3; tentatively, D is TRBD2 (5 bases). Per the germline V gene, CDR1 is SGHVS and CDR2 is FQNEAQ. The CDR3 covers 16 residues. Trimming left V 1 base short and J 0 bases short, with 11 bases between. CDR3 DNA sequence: TGTGCCAGCAGCTTAGTTGAGGGTGTGAGCACAGATACGCAGTATTTT. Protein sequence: CASSLVEGVSTDTQYF.

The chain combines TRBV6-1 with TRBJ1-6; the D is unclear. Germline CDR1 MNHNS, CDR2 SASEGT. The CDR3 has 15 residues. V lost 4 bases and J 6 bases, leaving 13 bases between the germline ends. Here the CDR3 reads CASSAYTKPNSPLHF. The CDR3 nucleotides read TGTGCCAGCAGTGCGTACACGAAACCTAATTCACCCCTCCACTTT.

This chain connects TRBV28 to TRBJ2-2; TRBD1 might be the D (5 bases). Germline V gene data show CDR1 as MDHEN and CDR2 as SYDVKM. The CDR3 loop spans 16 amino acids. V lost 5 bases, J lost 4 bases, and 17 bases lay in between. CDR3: CASSKDNLPGTGELFF. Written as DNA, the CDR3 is TGTGCCAGCAGTAAGGACAATTTGCCCGGCACCGGGGAGCTGTTTTTT.

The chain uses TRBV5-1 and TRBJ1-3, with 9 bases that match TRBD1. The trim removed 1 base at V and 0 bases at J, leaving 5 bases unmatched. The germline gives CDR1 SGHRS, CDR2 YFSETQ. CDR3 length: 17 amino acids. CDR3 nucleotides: TGCGCCAGCAGCTTGTTGGGACAGGGCTTCTCTGGAAACACCATATATTTT. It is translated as CASSLLGQGFSGNTIYF.

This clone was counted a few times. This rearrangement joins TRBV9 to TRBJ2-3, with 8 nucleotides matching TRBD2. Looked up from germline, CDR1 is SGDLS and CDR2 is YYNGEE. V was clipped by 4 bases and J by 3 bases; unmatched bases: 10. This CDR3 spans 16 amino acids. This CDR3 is CASSSLRAGVTDTQYF. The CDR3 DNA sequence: TGTGCCAGCAGCTCTCTAAGAGCGGGGGTGACAGATACGCAGTATTTT.

The CDR3: CASSLVPGGGRNEQYF. In DNA form, the CDR3 reads TGTGCCAGCAGCTTGGTCCCTGGCGGGGGCAGAAACGAGCAGTACTTC. This chain uses TRBV7-6 with TRBJ2-7, with a tentative D call TRBD2 (7 bases). The germline gives CDR1 SGHVS, CDR2 FNYEAQ. Deletions cut 3 bases from V and 5 bases from J, with 20 bases between. This CDR3 is built from 16 residues.

The chain's CDR3 is CASSSGQENNSPLHF. CDR3 in DNA: TGTGCCAGCAGCTCGGGACAGGAAAATAATTCACCCCTCCACTTT. The V call is TRBV13, the J call TRBJ1-6, with 8 positions matching TRBD1. Germline V gives CDR1 PRHDT, CDR2 FYEKMQ (reference sequence). Trimming cost V 4 bases and J 5 bases; bases outside gene matches: 4. This CDR3 has 15 residues.

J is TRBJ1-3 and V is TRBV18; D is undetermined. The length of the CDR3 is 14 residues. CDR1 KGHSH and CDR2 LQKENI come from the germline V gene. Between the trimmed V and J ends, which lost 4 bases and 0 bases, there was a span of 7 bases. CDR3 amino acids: CASSQSTSGNTIYF. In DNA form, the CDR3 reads TGTGCCAGCTCACAGAGTACCTCTGGAAACACCATATATTTT.

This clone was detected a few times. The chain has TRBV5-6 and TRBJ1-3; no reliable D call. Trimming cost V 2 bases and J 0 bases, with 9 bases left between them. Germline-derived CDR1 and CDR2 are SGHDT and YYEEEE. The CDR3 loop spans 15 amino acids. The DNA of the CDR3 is TGTGCCAGCAGCTTCCGACAACTCTCTGGAAACACCATATATTTT. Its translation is CASSFRQLSGNTIYF. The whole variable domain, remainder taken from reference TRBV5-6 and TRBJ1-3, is DAGVTQSPTHLIKTRGQQVTLRCSPKSGHDTVSWYQQALGQGPQFIFQYYEEEERQRGNFPDRFSGHQFPNYSSELNVNALLLGDSALYLCASSFRQLSGNTIYFGEGSWLTVV.

CDR3 in DNA: TGTGCCAGCAGTCGGATTGGACTCTTCTACGAGCAGTACTTC. Its translation: CASSRIGLFYEQYF. The chain combines TRBV2 with TRBJ2-7; TRBD2 might be the D (5 bases). Germline lookup yields CDR1 SNHLY and CDR2 FYNNEI. This CDR3 spans 14 amino acids. V dropped 5 bases and J dropped 3 bases, with 14 bases sitting between them.

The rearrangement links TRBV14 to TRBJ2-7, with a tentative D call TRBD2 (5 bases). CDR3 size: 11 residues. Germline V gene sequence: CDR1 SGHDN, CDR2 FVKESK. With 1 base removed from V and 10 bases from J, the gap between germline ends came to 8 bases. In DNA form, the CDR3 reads TGTGCCAGCAGCCAAGGTCTAGCCCAGTACTTC. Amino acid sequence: CASSQGLAQYF.

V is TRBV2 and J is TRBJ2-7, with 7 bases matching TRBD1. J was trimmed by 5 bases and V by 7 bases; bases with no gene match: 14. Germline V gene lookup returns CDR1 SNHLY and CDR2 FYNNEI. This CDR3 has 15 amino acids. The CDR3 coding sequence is TGTGCCAGCAACATGGGTGGGGCCAGGGGGAACGAGCAGTACTTC. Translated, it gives CASNMGGARGNEQYF.

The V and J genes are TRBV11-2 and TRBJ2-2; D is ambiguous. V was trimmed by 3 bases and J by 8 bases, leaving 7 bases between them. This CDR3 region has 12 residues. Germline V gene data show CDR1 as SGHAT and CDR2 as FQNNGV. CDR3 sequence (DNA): TGTGCCAGCAGCTTCACTCGGGGGGAGCTGTTTTTT. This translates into CASSFTRGELFF. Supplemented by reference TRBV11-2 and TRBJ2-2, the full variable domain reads EAGVAQSPRYKIIEKRQSVAFWCNPISGHATLYWYQQILGQGPKLLIQFQNNGVVDDSQLPKDRFSAERLKGVDSTLKIQPAKLEDSAVYLCASSFTRGELFFGEGSRLTVL.

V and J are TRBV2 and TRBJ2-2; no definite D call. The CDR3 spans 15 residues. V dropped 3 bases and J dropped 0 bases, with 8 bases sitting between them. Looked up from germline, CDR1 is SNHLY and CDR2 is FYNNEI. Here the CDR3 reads CASSEFLSNTGELFF. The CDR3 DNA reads TGTGCCAGCAGTGAGTTTTTATCGAACACCGGGGAGCTGTTTTTT.

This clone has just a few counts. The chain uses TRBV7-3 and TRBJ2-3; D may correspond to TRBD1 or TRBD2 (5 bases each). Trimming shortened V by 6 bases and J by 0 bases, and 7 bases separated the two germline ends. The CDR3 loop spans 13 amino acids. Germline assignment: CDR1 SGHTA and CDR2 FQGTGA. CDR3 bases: TGTGCCAGCAGAAGGGACAGCACAGATACGCAGTATTTT. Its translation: CASRRDSTDTQYF.

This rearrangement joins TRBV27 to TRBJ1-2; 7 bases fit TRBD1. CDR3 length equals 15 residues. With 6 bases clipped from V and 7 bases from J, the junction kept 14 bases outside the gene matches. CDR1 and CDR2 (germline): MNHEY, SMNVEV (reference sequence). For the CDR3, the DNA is TGTGCCAGCAGCCCGTCCGACAGGGTTGCGCGTGGCTACACCTTC. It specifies CASSPSDRVARGYTF.

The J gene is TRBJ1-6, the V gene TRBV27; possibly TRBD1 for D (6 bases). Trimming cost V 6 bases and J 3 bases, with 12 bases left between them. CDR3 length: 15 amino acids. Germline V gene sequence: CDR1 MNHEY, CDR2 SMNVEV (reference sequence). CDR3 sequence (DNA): TGTGCCAGCAGGAATGGACAGTACTATAATTCACCCCTCCACTTT. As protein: CASRNGQYYNSPLHF.

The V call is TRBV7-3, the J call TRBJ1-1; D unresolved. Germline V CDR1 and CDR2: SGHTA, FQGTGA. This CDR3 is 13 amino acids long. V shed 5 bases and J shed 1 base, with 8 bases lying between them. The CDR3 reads CASSLWGNTEAFF. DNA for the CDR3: TGTGCCAGCAGCCTGTGGGGGAACACTGAAGCTTTCTTT.